The 31 T cell receptor beta chains listed next were all sequenced from one sample in a study of cytomegalovirus exposure and HLA in healthy donors. In the PCR, 60 Vbeta and 13 Jbeta primers were used. Method: immunoSEQ multiplex PCR; TCRdb's copy keeps in-frame clones and lacks some. The sample has 120,000 or so clones; 60% to 80% are singletons. Sequenced sample: PBMCs. The receptors derive from a woman aged 45-59 years in good health and CMV-seronegative.

In regard to this clone: Different DNA sequences within this sample yield the same CDR3. The V call is TRBV7-9, the J call TRBJ1-2; the D gene is possibly TRBD1 (5 bases). This CDR3 is 16 amino acids long. V was pared by 2 bases and J by 4 bases, with 17 bases between. Germline CDR1 is SEHNR and CDR2 is FQNEAQ (reference sequence). CDR3 amino acids: CASSLMAGPPGYGYTF. The CDR3 coding sequence is TGTGCCAGCAGCTTAATGGCGGGGCCACCGGGCTATGGCTACACCTTC.

The sample holds a few counts of this clone. The chain employs TRBV30 and TRBJ1-6; TRBD1 matches at 8 bases. Germline assignment: CDR1 GTSNPN and CDR2 SVGIG (reference sequence). This CDR3 spans 12 amino acids. CDR3 in DNA: TGTGCTCAGGACAGGGACAATTCACCCCTCCACTTT. Amino acids: CAQDRDNSPLHF.

The chain joins TRBV7-2 to TRBJ2-3; D is unclear. The V gene's germline CDR1 is SGHTA and CDR2 FQGNSA. The V end lost 4 bases, the J end lost 5 bases, and 19 bases lay between the germline ends. The CDR3 has 16 amino acids. This CDR3 is CASSSTPLRVGDTQYF. CDR3 sequence (DNA): TGTGCCAGCAGCTCCACCCCACTCCGGGTGGGAGATACGCAGTATTTT.

The V call is TRBV2, the J call TRBJ1-2; D unresolved. Germline CDR1 SNHLY, CDR2 FYNNEI. V gave up 4 bases and J gave up 2 bases, with 14 bases separating them. The CDR3 sequence is 15 residues long. In DNA form, the CDR3 reads TGTGCCAGCAGTGCCGAAGCAGGCCCCAACTATGGCTACACCTTC. Protein: CASSAEAGPNYGYTF.

This chain links TRBV19 with TRBJ2-7; D is possibly TRBD1 (5 bases). V was cut by 3 bases and J by 2 bases, with 11 bases left in between. Germline CDR1 and CDR2: LNHDA and SQIVND (reference sequence). This CDR3 is 14 amino acids long. CDR3 region: CASSITGITYEQYF. As DNA, the CDR3 is TGTGCCAGTAGTATCACAGGCATAACCTACGAGCAGTACTTC. The full variable domain, with the rest looked up from reference TRBV19 and TRBJ2-7, is DGGITQSPKYLFRKEGQNVTLSCEQNLNHDAMYWYRQDPGQGLRLIYYSQIVNDFQKGDIAEGYSVSREKKESFPLTVTSAQKNPTAFYLCASSITGITYEQYFGPGTRLTVT.

Only a few counts were recorded for this clone. The V gene is TRBV6-1, the J gene TRBJ1-5; 7 bases map to TRBD1. This CDR3 has 15 amino acids. J gave up 11 bases and V 2 bases, and 12 bases lay outside the gene matches. CDR1 and CDR2 from the germline V gene are MNHNS and SASEGT. CDR3 loop: CASSERTGWWGSQHF. CDR3 nucleotide sequence: TGTGCCAGCAGTGAAAGGACAGGTTGGTGGGGATCCCAGCATTTT.

The chain carries TRBV6-6 and TRBJ2-3; D is unclear. The CDR3 loop spans 15 amino acids. Trimming pared 6 bases from V and 5 bases from J, leaving 18 bases between. The germline V gene has CDR1 MNHNY and CDR2 SVGAGI (reference sequence). The CDR3 DNA reads as TGTGCCAGCAGCCCCTCGGGTCTTCGGGTAGATACGCAGTATTTT. Translating gives CASSPSGLRVDTQYF.

The J gene is TRBJ2-7, the V gene TRBV6-5; D may be TRBD1 (5 bases). V lost 4 bases to trimming and J lost 1 base, with 8 bases between them. This CDR3 contains 13 residues. Germline V gene sequence: CDR1 MNHEY, CDR2 SVGAGI. The CDR3 reads CASSLAGSYEQYF. For the CDR3, the DNA is TGTGCCAGCAGTTTGGCAGGGTCCTACGAGCAGTACTTC.

The chain uses TRBV5-1 and TRBJ2-7; 12 nucleotides align to TRBD1. This CDR3 is built from 16 residues. The germline CDR1 and CDR2 sequences are SGHRS and YFSETQ. The trim removed 2 bases at V and 7 bases at J, leaving 10 bases unmatched. The CDR3 region has the DNA TGCGCCAGCAGCTTATTACCCGGGACAGGGGGCGGTGAGCAGTACTTC. Protein product: CASSLLPGTGGGEQYF.

The CDR3 is CASSRQVDYSGSRVDTQYF. DNA for the CDR3: TGCGCCAGCAGCCGACAGGTTGACTATAGCGGGAGCAGGGTGGATACGCAGTATTTT. The V call is TRBV4-3, the J call TRBJ2-3; 9 nucleotides match TRBD2. The CDR3 is 19 residues long. V shed 4 bases and J 6 bases; nucleotides not matched to a gene: 20. Germline V gene data show CDR1 as LGHNA and CDR2 as YSLEER.

This clone was picked up a small number of times. V usage is TRBV27 and J usage is TRBJ2-5; 12 positions agree with TRBD1. The CDR3 contains 16 residues. Germline V gene lookup returns CDR1 MNHEY and CDR2 SMNVEV (reference sequence). V lost 5 bases and J lost 2; bases outside the gene matches: 6. The CDR3 spells CASSPGTGGLQETQYF. DNA of the CDR3: TGTGCCAGCAGTCCGGGGACAGGGGGCCTGCAAGAGACCCAGTACTTC.

V is TRBV6-5 and J is TRBJ1-2; 8 bases line up with TRBD1. V trimming: 6 bases; J trimming: 7 bases; junction bases outside the gene matches: 10. The CDR3 has 14 amino acids. CDR1 and CDR2 (germline): MNHEY, SVGAGI. The CDR3 spells CASSKTGASVGYTF. CDR3 DNA: TGTGCCAGCAGCAAGACAGGGGCCTCCGTTGGCTACACCTTC.

The V call is TRBV7-2, the J call TRBJ1-1, with D possibly TRBD1 on 6 matching bases. CDR1 and CDR2 (germline): SGHTA, FQGNSA. V was shortened by 4 bases and J by 7 bases, with 19 bases between the two germline ends. The CDR3 has 15 residues. This CDR3 reads CASSSGPGGPVEAFF. The CDR3 region has the DNA TGTGCCAGCAGCTCAGGACCGGGGGGGCCTGTTGAAGCTTTCTTT.

The chain uses TRBV28 and TRBJ2-3; 12 bases are a match to TRBD2. Germline V gene data show CDR1 as MDHEN and CDR2 as SYDVKM. The V gene end was trimmed by 4 bases and the J gene end by 5 bases; junction bases not matched to a gene: 10. The CDR3 is made up of 17 amino acids. The DNA for the CDR3 is TGTGCCAGCAGTTCGCTTCTAGCGGGAGGGCCGGGAGATACGCAGTATTTT. Encoded protein: CASSSLLAGGPGDTQYF.

J is TRBJ1-1 and V is TRBV7-9; 8 bases match TRBD1. Germline V CDR1 and CDR2: SEHNR, FQNEAQ (reference sequence). The J segment lost 1 base and the V segment lost 2 bases, leaving 6 bases of the junction unmatched. The CDR3 covers 16 residues. The CDR3 bases are TGTGCCAGCAGCTTATCCTTTGGGACAGGGAACACTGAAGCTTTCTTT. Translation gives CASSLSFGTGNTEAFF.

This clone was seen only once. A read error may produce the germline difference seen at one junction end. At the DNA level, this CDR3 is encoded by other sequences in the same sample as well. The J gene is TRBJ1-4, the V gene TRBV15, with TRBD1 matching over 8 bases. This CDR3 is 14 amino acids long. Germline-derived CDR1 and CDR2 are LNHNV and YYDKDF (reference sequence). CDR3 coding DNA: TGTGCCACCAGCGCGGACAGGGTTAACGAAAAATTGTTTTTT. Translating it yields CATSADRVNEKLFF.

The rearrangement uses TRBV6-6 and TRBJ2-1; 9 bases fit TRBD1. Germline CDR1 is MNHNY and CDR2 is SVGAGI (reference sequence). The V gene end was trimmed by 8 bases and the J gene end by 2 bases; junction bases not matched to a gene: 4. This CDR3 is 14 amino acids long. The CDR3, as DNA: TGTGCCAGCGGGAGGGACAGGGCCTACAATGAGCAGTTCTTC. Protein: CASGRDRAYNEQFF.

This clone was seen a few times. This chain connects TRBV6-5 to TRBJ2-6; D is possibly TRBD2 (5 bases). The CDR3 spans 16 residues. With 2 bases removed from V and 0 bases from J, the gap between germline ends came to 8 bases. Looked up from germline, CDR1 is MNHEY and CDR2 is SVGAGI. This CDR3 is CASSYPGSSGANVLTF. The CDR3 DNA sequence: TGTGCCAGCAGTTACCCGGGAAGCTCTGGGGCCAACGTCCTGACTTTC.

The chain combines TRBV5-1 with TRBJ2-1, with D possibly matching TRBD1 (6 bases). Trimming took 5 bases from V and 7 from J, leaving 10 bases between them. The CDR3 extends over 12 amino acids. Germline V CDR1 and CDR2: SGHRS, YFSETQ. The DNA of the CDR3 is TGCGCCAGCAGTTCCCAGGGGAATGAGCAGTTCTTC. Its protein product is CASSSQGNEQFF.

V usage is TRBV7-2 and J usage is TRBJ2-7; the match to TRBD2 covers 11 bases. This CDR3 is built from 15 residues. Germline values: CDR1 SGHTA, CDR2 FQGNSA. The V and J ends lost 2 bases and 3 bases, in that order; junction bases with no gene match: 3. CDR3: CASSLTSGSLYEQYF. The CDR3 coding sequence is TGTGCCAGCAGCTTAACTAGCGGGAGCCTCTACGAGCAGTACTTC. Supplemented by reference TRBV7-2 and TRBJ2-7, the full variable domain reads GAGVSQSPSNKVTEKGKDVELRCDPISGHTALYWYRQSLGQGLEFLIYFQGNSAPDKSGLPSDRFSAERTGGSVSTLTIQRTQQEDSAVYLCASSLTSGSLYEQYFGPGTRLTVT.

The gene calls are TRBV27 and TRBJ1-2; 7 positions agree with TRBD1. V lost 6 bases and J lost 8; bases outside the gene matches: 18. Per the germline V gene, CDR1 is MNHEY and CDR2 is SMNVEV (reference sequence). The CDR3 is 16 amino acids. The CDR3 reads CASRATDRPERRGYTF. DNA for the CDR3: TGTGCCAGCAGGGCGACGGACAGGCCGGAACGGAGGGGCTACACCTTC.

This clone is a singleton in its sample. The rearrangement joins TRBV18 to TRBJ2-7; 7 nucleotides agree with TRBD2. CDR3 length: 15 amino acids. The germline CDR1 and CDR2 sequences are KGHSH and LQKENI. The J segment lost 1 base and the V segment lost 3 bases, leaving 6 bases of the junction unmatched. CDR3 coding DNA: TGTGCCAGCTCACCTCCCGGGAGGCAATCCTACGAGCAGTACTTC. This gives the protein CASSPPGRQSYEQYF.

CDR3 sequence reads: CASRRPGLAGAAEQFF. CDR3 nucleotide sequence: TGTGCCAGTAGGCGTCCGGGACTAGCGGGAGCGGCTGAGCAGTTCTTC. The chain couples TRBV19 to TRBJ2-1, with 14 bases matching TRBD2. CDR3 length: 16 residues. The germline V gene encodes CDR1 LNHDA and CDR2 SQIVND (reference sequence). The V gene end was trimmed by 6 bases and the J gene end by 9 bases; junction bases not matched to a gene: 10.

The chain combines TRBV14 with TRBJ1-1; perhaps TRBD1 as D (5 bases). This CDR3 has 15 residues. Trimming pared 2 bases from V and 1 base from J, leaving 11 bases between. Germline values: CDR1 SGHDN, CDR2 FVKESK. CDR3 region: CASSQQGRGNTEAFF. CDR3 in DNA: TGTGCCAGCAGCCAACAGGGTAGGGGGAACACTGAAGCTTTCTTT.

The chain links TRBV11-2 to TRBJ1-3; D gene unclear. This CDR3 has 14 amino acids. CDR1 and CDR2 (germline): SGHAT, FQNNGV. V was shortened by 5 bases and J by 0 bases, with 8 bases between the two germline ends. The DNA for the CDR3 is TGTGCCAGCAGCCTCCTCTTCTCTGGAAACACCATATATTTT. Its translation is CASSLLFSGNTIYF.

This clone was seen just once. This rearrangement joins TRBV19 to TRBJ2-7, with 10 bases aligning to TRBD2. Trimming removed 3 bases from V and 7 bases from J; junction bases left unmatched: 9. The CDR3 is made up of 15 amino acids. The germline V gene has CDR1 LNHDA and CDR2 SQIVND (reference sequence). CDR3 sequence reads: CASSITGTSDTEQYF. Written as DNA, the CDR3 is TGTGCCAGTAGTATCACCGGGACTAGCGATACGGAGCAGTACTTC.

Written as DNA, the CDR3 is TGCGCCAGCAGCCACGTGGGGCGGAACACCGGGGAGCTGTTTTTT. Residues: CASSHVGRNTGELFF. The chain uses TRBV4-1 and TRBJ2-2, with a tentative D call TRBD1 (5 bases). Germline V gene lookup returns CDR1 MGHRA and CDR2 YSYEKL. The CDR3 is made up of 15 amino acids. V gave up 3 bases and J gave up 1 base, with 9 bases separating them.

This clone was detected a few times. CDR3 sequence reads: CASNRDTTYEQYF. In DNA form, the CDR3 reads TGTGCCAGCAACCGGGACACAACCTACGAGCAGTACTTC. The chain recombines TRBV6-6 with TRBJ2-7; tentatively, D is TRBD1 (6 bases). CDR3 length: 13 amino acids. Per germline, CDR1 MNHNY and CDR2 SVGAGI (reference sequence). With 7 bases removed from V and 2 bases from J, the gap between germline ends came to 12 bases.

The sample holds a few counts of this clone. The chain carries TRBV19 and TRBJ2-6; 11 bases are a match to TRBD1. With 6 bases clipped from V and 4 bases from J, the junction kept 8 bases outside the gene matches. Germline V CDR1 and CDR2: LNHDA, SQIVND (reference sequence). The CDR3 has 17 amino acids. The CDR3 is CASRRDRGTGGANVLTF. The CDR3 DNA reads as TGTGCCAGTAGGCGGGACAGGGGGACCGGGGGGGCCAACGTCCTGACTTTC.

The chain recombines TRBV28 with TRBJ1-1; 7 bases are shared with TRBD1. Germline trimming cut 2 bases from V and 9 bases from J; bases unmatched to any gene: 15. The CDR3 has 16 residues. Germline V gives CDR1 MDHEN, CDR2 SYDVKM. The CDR3 sequence: CASSLQGSRDSIKAFF. The CDR3 coding sequence is TGTGCCAGCAGTTTACAAGGGTCCCGGGACAGTATTAAAGCTTTCTTT.

The rearrangement links TRBV18 to TRBJ2-1, with 11 bases lining up with TRBD2. The germline V gene has CDR1 KGHSH and CDR2 LQKENI. The CDR3 consists of 14 residues. The junction had 3 bases not matched to a gene; V was cut back by 3 bases and J by 8 bases. Written as DNA, the CDR3 is TGTGCCAGCTCACCTAGCGGGAGGGCCTATGAGCAGTTCTTC. This gives the protein CASSPSGRAYEQFF.